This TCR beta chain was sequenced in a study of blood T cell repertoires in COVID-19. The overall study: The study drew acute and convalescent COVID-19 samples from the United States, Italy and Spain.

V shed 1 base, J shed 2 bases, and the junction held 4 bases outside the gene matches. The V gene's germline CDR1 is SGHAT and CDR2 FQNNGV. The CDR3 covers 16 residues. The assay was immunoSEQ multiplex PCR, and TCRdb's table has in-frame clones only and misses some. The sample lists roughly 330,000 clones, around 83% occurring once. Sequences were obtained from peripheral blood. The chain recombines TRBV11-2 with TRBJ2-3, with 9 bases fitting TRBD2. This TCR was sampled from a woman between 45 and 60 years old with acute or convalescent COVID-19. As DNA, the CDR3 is TGTGCCAGCAGCTTAGTTCTAGCGGGACACACAGATACGCAGTATTTT. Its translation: CASSLVLAGHTDTQYF.